This TCR beta chain was sequenced for a study of CD8+CD57+ T cells in acquired aplastic anemia. TCR beta VDJ and CDR3 profiles were obtained from a genomic DNA template. TCRdb called the reads again in MiXCR, with one record for every CDR3 protein. This sample has about 200,000 distinct CDR3 sequences, with about half found just once. CD8+CD57+ cell expansion, shown by flow cytometry, had occurred in the patients selected for sequencing. Each of the patients presented with severe acquired aplastic anemia. This clonotype was picked up many times. This TCR was sampled from a human donor with aplastic anemia. Sequencing was carried out using sorted CD4+, CD8+, or CD8+CD57+ T cells (not recorded which) from PBMCs.

CDR3 sequence (DNA): TGTGCCAGCAGCCTCGGACAGGGTAGAGCTTCACCCCTCCACTTT. Translation: CASSLGQGRASPLHF. The chain combines TRBV3-1 with TRBJ1-6, with 8 nucleotides matching TRBD1. The CDR3 has 15 residues. CDR1 LGHDT and CDR2 YNNKEL come from the germline V gene (reference sequence). Germline trimming cut 4 bases from V and 9 bases from J; bases unmatched to any gene: 8.